This T cell receptor beta chain was identified in a study of CD8 T cells in ankylosing spondylitis (dated by TCRdb to the late 2010s). As for the study more broadly: The study profiled T cell receptor beta repertoires in healthy donors and ankylosing spondylitis patients to find disease-linked TCR variants. The full study cohort comprised about 25 ankylosing spondylitis patients and over a hundred healthy donors. Samples of peripheral blood were taken, and for ankylosing spondylitis patients, synovial fluid was collected as well.

This sample was sequenced with an Illumina HiSeq 2500. Quantitative 5'-RACE with molecular barcodes was used to prepare TCR beta libraries. The original pipeline was this. A new computational method based on a probabilistic model of VDJ rearrangement was used to identify disease-linked TCR variants. In TCRdb, the public reads were trimmed at Q25 with fastp and aligned with MiXCR, with productive beta chains retained. A single entry per CDR3 protein holds the most common genes and DNA from its merged rows. These V and J calls are TCRdb output, not the study's own analysis. For this sample there are around 250,000 distinct CDR3 sequences; around 10% appear just once. The ten top clones hold less than 7.5% of the sample. What the authors observed across the whole study: Some motif variants were previously reported in synovial fluid and blood of reactive arthritis patients, suggesting common disease-initiation mechanisms. In peripheral blood, the disease-linked clones were found at relatively low frequencies and had a CD8+ phenotype. A TCR beta motif of fewer than 10 highly homologous amino acid variants appeared characteristic of blood from ankylosing spondylitis patients. Significant enrichment of the disease-linked clones was reported in matched synovial fluid samples from ankylosing spondylitis patients.

Cut back by 0 bases and 2 bases, the V and J ends lie 8 bases apart. Inclusive of the bounding cysteine and phenylalanine, the CDR3 is 15 residues long. Only the CDR3 part of the read is kept: 45 bases, read in frame from the first base. Looking up the germline V gene yields CDR1 KGHSH and CDR2 LQKENI. Turning to this clonotype: The target of this receptor is not known. No per-base quality is available; no much larger clone lies one base away.

The clonotype comes from a male donor with ankylosing spondylitis or in good health (not recorded which). The chain was built from TRBV18 and TRBJ2-1, with no confident D gene call. The sequenced material came from blood, either unsorted or a sorted T cell fraction (not recorded which). In nucleotides, the sequence is TGTGCCAGCTCACCACCGGCCAGGACCTACAATGAGCAGTTCTTC. The resulting protein is CASSPPARTYNEQFF.